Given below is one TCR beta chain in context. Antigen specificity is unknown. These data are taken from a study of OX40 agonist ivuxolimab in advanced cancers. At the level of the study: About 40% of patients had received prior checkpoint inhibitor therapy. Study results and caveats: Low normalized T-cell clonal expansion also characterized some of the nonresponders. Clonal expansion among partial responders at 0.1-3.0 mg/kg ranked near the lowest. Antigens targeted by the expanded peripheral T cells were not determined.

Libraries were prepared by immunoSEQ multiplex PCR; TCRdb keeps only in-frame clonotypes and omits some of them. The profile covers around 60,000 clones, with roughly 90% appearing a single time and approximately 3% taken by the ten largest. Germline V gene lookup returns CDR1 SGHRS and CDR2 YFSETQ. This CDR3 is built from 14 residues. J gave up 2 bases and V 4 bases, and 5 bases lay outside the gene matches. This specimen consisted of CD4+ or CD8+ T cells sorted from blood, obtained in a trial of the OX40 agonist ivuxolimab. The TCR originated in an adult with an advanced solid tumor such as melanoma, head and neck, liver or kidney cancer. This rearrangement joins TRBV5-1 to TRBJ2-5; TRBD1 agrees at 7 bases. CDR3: CASSKGQLQETQYF. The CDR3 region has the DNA TGCGCCAGCAGCAAGGGACAGCTACAAGAGACCCAGTACTTC.